The sequence of this T cell receptor beta chain was determined in a study of cytomegalovirus exposure and HLA in healthy donors. Primers for the PCR totalled 60 Vbeta and 13 Jbeta. Authors' analysis steps: The authors later counted roughly 87 million unique TCR beta chains, roughly 10 million of them shared. Generated by immunoSEQ multiplex PCR, the TCRdb table keeps only in-frame clones and is missing some. That table is the source of V, J and clone size, and D and trimming were worked out from the DNA. Here the sample spans more than 95,000 clones, around three quarters being singletons. Worth noting for this clone: Antigen: not known.

Germline V lookup: CDR1 ENHRY, CDR2 SYGVKD. This CDR3 spans 13 amino acids. V shed 3 bases and J shed 6 bases, with 9 bases lying between them. Study findings and constraints: In a later analysis, TCR association rates varied by HLA locus: DRB1 most, HLA-C fewest.

The clonotype originates from a young man in good health and CMV-seronegative. Material for sequencing was PBMCs. This rearrangement joins TRBV10-3 to TRBJ1-5, with D possibly matching TRBD1 (6 bases). CDR3 in DNA: TGTGCCATCAGTGACCAGGGGTCTCAGCCCCAGCATTTT. It codes for CAISDQGSQPQHF.